What follows are 7 T cell receptor beta chains derived from one specimen sequenced in a study of cytomegalovirus exposure and HLA in healthy donors. The PCR made use of 60 Vbeta and 13 Jbeta primers. Profiling relied on immunoSEQ multiplex PCR, and the TCRdb table lists in-frame clones only, not all of them. The table lists just over 150,000 clones, approximately 84% of them singletons. Sequenced material: PBMCs. The receptors here all came from a man younger than 30 in good health and CMV-seropositive.

CDR3 protein: CASSQGETGIYEQYF. As DNA, the CDR3 is TGCGCCAGCAGCCAAGGGGAGACAGGGATATACGAGCAGTACTTC. This chain joins TRBV4-3 and TRBJ2-7; TRBD1 aligns across 7 bases. V lost 1 base and J lost 4; bases outside the gene matches: 7. From germline, CDR1 is LGHNA and CDR2 YSLEER. The CDR3 is 15 amino acids.

V gene TRBV6-5 combines with J gene TRBJ2-3, with no clear D. The CDR3 covers 14 residues. V was clipped by 0 bases and J by 2 bases, with 6 bases between them. CDR1 and CDR2 (germline): MNHEY, SVGAGI. The CDR3 region has the DNA TGTGCCAGCAGTTACTCGAGCGCCACAGATACGCAGTATTTT. It specifies CASSYSSATDTQYF.

This clone has only one observation. The chain has TRBV12-5 and TRBJ2-2; D gene ambiguous. This CDR3 is 13 amino acids long. Trimming shortened V by 6 bases and J by 0 bases, and 5 bases separated the two germline ends. The germline V gene has CDR1 LGHNT and CDR2 FRNRAP. The CDR3 nucleotides read TGTGCTAGTGGCTTATCGAACACCGGGGAGCTGTTTTTT. Amino acid sequence: CASGLSNTGELFF.

V gene TRBV6-5 combines with J gene TRBJ1-2; a possible D gene is TRBD1 (6 bases). Trimming shortened V by 6 bases and J by 3 bases, and 14 bases separated the two germline ends. The CDR3 has 14 residues. CDR1 and CDR2 (germline): MNHEY, SVGAGI. The CDR3 loop is CASSPQGSDYGYTF. The CDR3 nucleotides read TGTGCCAGCAGCCCACAGGGATCGGACTATGGCTACACCTTC.

The chain couples TRBV4-3 to TRBJ2-1, with 12 bases that match TRBD2. Germline assignment: CDR1 LGHNA and CDR2 YSLEER. The CDR3 extends over 15 amino acids. The V gene end was trimmed by 4 bases and the J gene end by 7 bases; junction bases not matched to a gene: 5. CDR3 sequence: CASSPLAGGPNEQFF. The DNA for the CDR3 is TGCGCCAGCAGCCCGCTAGCGGGGGGGCCTAATGAGCAGTTCTTC.

The chain joins TRBV7-9 to TRBJ2-7; a weak D match, TRBD2 (5 bases). The germline V gene has CDR1 SEHNR and CDR2 FQNEAQ (reference sequence). This CDR3 is built from 15 residues. The V and J ends lost 5 bases and 4 bases respectively, with 18 bases between them. The CDR3 coding sequence is TGTGCCAGCAGCCCATCGGGGAAAGGAGGTTACGAGCAGTACTTC. This encodes CASSPSGKGGYEQYF.

The chain links TRBV13 to TRBJ2-3, with TRBD2 matching 9 bases. The CDR3 consists of 18 residues. V lost 1 base to trimming and J lost 3 bases; unmatched junction nucleotides: 11. Germline V lookup: CDR1 PRHDT, CDR2 FYEKMQ (reference sequence). CDR3 amino acids: CASSLVPSGIERTDTQYF. The CDR3 DNA reads as TGTGCCAGCAGCTTAGTCCCTAGCGGGATAGAAAGGACAGATACGCAGTATTTT.